The rows below give T cell receptor beta chains drawn from one sample of a study of T-cell reconstitution after alpha-beta-depleted transplantation in children. One entry per CDR3 protein results from TCRdb running MiXCR on the PCR reads. This table holds approximately 500,000 distinct CDR3 sequences, about 10% found once. Sequencing was performed on PBMCs, taken before TCRalphabeta/CD19-depleted stem cell transplant. All receptors come from a child aged 2 to 10 with inherited bone marrow failure, due to receive a stem cell transplant. The CDR3 runs from the conserved cysteine through the conserved F or W. D genes are given only for firm matches. Size values are once, few and many counts, or a class for expanded clones, and some rows have none.

v_gene	abundance	d_gene	j_gene	CDR3nt	CDR3aa
TRBV4-3	many	TRBD2	TRBJ2-3	TGCGCCAGCAGCCACCGAGCGGGAGGGACAGATACGCAGTATTTT	CASSHRAGGTDTQYF
TRBV19	many	TRBD1	TRBJ1-2	TGTGCCAGTATCCGGACAGGAGCTAACTATGGCTACACCTTC	CASIRTGANYGYTF
TRBV14	many	NA	TRBJ2-7	TGTGCCAGCACTTCAAGGGACGAGCAGTACTTC	CASTSRDEQYF
TRBV5-1	few	NA	TRBJ1-2	TGCGCCAGCAGCTTGGCCGACACTAACTATGGCTACACCTTC	CASSLADTNYGYTF
TRBV20-1	NA	TRBD1	TRBJ1-4	TGCAGTGCTGGCAGACAGGGCGATGAAAAACTGTTTTTT	CSAGRQGDEKLFF
TRBV20-1	NA	NA	TRBJ2-5	TGCAGTGCTAGAGGGGCGGACAATACTGGAGAGACCCAGTACTTC	CSARGADNTGETQYF
TRBV11-1	few	TRBD2	TRBJ2-1	TGTGCCAGCAGCTTAGCCCCAGGGGCGGTAGCGGGGAACCCCTCCTACAATGAGCAGTTCTTC	CASSLAPGAVAGNPSYNEQFF
TRBV29-1	NA	NA	TRBJ2-1	TGCAGCGTTGTGGGGAGATGGAACTACAATGAGCAGTTCTTC	CSVVGRWNYNEQFF
TRBV27	once	NA	TRBJ2-4	TGTGCCAGCAGTTTTGGGGGGCGGAACATTCAGTACTTC	CASSFGGRNIQYF
TRBV29-1	few	NA	TRBJ2-3	TGCAGCGGGGAAGGCGTGGGGGATACGCAGTATTTT	CSGEGVGDTQYF
TRBV7-2	many	NA	TRBJ1-5	TGTGCCAGCAGCCTACGGGGTACCTCTCAGCCCCAGCATTTT	CASSLRGTSQPQHF